This is a list of T cell receptor beta chains from one sample in a study of T cells in Graves' hyperthyroidism and ophthalmopathy. TCRdb reprocessed the multiplex PCR reads via MiXCR and lists one record per CDR3 protein. Of fewer than 550,000 distinct CDR3 sequences listed, approximately 15% were seen once; the top ten hold around 7.7%. Sequenced input: blood. The receptors originated from a woman aged 18 to 35 with Graves' hyperthyroidism. Both conserved end residues are part of each CDR3. A D gene is named only where the DNA matches it firmly. The size field is filled for only some rows; it gives once, few, many or a size class.

- | TRBJ2-1 | TRBV2 | - | CARGGPRNEQFF | TGTGCCAGAGGAGGCCCGCGCAATGAGCAGTTCTTC
- | TRBJ2-7 | TRBV29-1 | - | CSVESGEKQYF | TGCAGCGTTGAATCTGGCGAAAAGCAGTACTTC
TRBD2 | TRBJ2-5 | TRBV20-1 | - | CGASGTSRPETQYF | TGCGGTGCTAGCGGGACCAGCAGACCAGAGACCCAGTACTTC
TRBD1 | TRBJ1-2 | TRBV7-9 | - | CASSLGQGVGNYGYTF | TGTGCCAGCAGCCTCGGACAGGGGGTCGGGAACTATGGCTACACCTTC
- | TRBJ2-4 | TRBV10-3 | many | CAISVPAENIQYF | TGTGCCATCAGTGTTCCGGCGGAAAACATTCAGTACTTC
- | TRBJ2-3 | TRBV5-6 | - | CASSTGLSSDTQYF | TGTGCCAGCAGCACGGGACTTAGTTCAGATACGCAGTATTTT
- | TRBJ2-3 | TRBV2 | many | CASSGRLRLTDTQYF | TGTGCCAGCAGTGGTCGACTAAGACTCACAGATACGCAGTATTTT
- | TRBJ2-7 | TRBV19 | - | CASSEMVGEQYF | TGTGCCAGTAGTGAAATGGTGGGGGAGCAGTACTTC
- | TRBJ1-4 | TRBV15 | few | CATSRGREDGEKLFF | TGTGCCACCAGCAGAGGAAGGGAGGATGGTGAAAAACTGTTTTTT
TRBD2 | TRBJ2-1 | TRBV11-3 | few | CASTSTSGIFEQFF | TGTGCCAGCACCTCGACTAGCGGGATCTTTGAGCAGTTCTTC
- | TRBJ2-2 | TRBV10-3 | - | CAISETGELFF | TGTGCCATCAGTGAGACCGGGGAGCTGTTTTTT
- | TRBJ1-2 | TRBV13 | many | CASRGGSDGYTF | TGTGCCAGCAGGGGGGGATCGGATGGCTACACCTTC
- | TRBJ1-6 | TRBV2 | many | CASSEWGLNSPLHF | TGTGCCAGCAGTGAGTGGGGACTTAATTCACCCCTCCACTTT
- | TRBJ2-5 | TRBV7-3 | few | CASSSGLGGKLETQHF | TGTGCCAGCAGCTCTGGACTGGGCGGGAAGTTGGAGACCCAGCACTTC
TRBD2 | TRBJ2-1 | TRBV9 | - | CASSVGNSGRYNEQFF | TGTGCCAGCAGCGTAGGTAATAGCGGGCGGTACAATGAGCAGTTCTTC
TRBD2 | TRBJ2-3 | TRBV19 | few | CATGIAGSTDTQYF | TGTGCCACAGGGATAGCGGGAAGCACAGATACGCAGTATTTT
- | TRBJ2-3 | TRBV12-3/TRBV12-4 | many | CASSSTGYRTDTQYF | TGTGCCAGCAGTTCGACGGGCTACCGCACAGATACGCAGTATTTT
TRBD1 | TRBJ2-3 | TRBV7-9 | - | CASSSADRASTDTQYF | TGTGCCAGCAGCTCGGCGGACAGGGCTAGCACAGATACGCAGTATTTT
TRBD1 | TRBJ2-7 | TRBV18 | - | CASSPNEEKTGGEQYF | TGTGCCAGCTCACCGAACGAAGAGAAGACAGGGGGCGAGCAGTACTTC
TRBD1 | TRBJ1-4 | TRBV12-3/TRBV12-4 | many | CASSLEGTENEKLFF | TGTGCCAGCAGTTTAGAAGGGACAGAGAATGAAAAACTGTTTTTT
TRBD1 | TRBJ1-2 | TRBV10-3 | many | CAISVGTGYGYTF | TGTGCCATCAGCGTGGGGACAGGCTATGGCTACACCTTC
TRBD1 | TRBJ2-4 | TRBV13 | few | CASSLTPHRGGQNIQYF | TGTGCCAGCAGCCTCACGCCACACAGGGGCGGCCAAAACATTCAGTACTTC
- | TRBJ1-3 | TRBV6-1 | - | CATRGSSGNTIYF | TGTGCCACCCGGGGCAGCTCTGGAAACACCATATATTTT
- | TRBJ1-1 | TRBV12-3/TRBV12-4 | - | CASRKTGNTEAFF | TGTGCCAGCAGGAAGACAGGGAACACTGAAGCTTTCTTT
- | TRBJ1-2 | TRBV5-1 | many | CASSLAGPRLPLDGYTF | TGCGCCAGCAGCTTGGCCGGGCCCAGGCTCCCCCTAGATGGCTACACCTTC
- | TRBJ2-7 | TRBV11-3 | many | CASSLLGSSYEQYF | TGTGCCAGCAGCTTGTTAGGCTCCTCCTACGAGCAGTACTTC
- | TRBJ2-5 | TRBV20-1 | many | CSSSGARGGGETQYF | TGCAGTTCCAGCGGTGCCAGGGGAGGGGGAGAGACCCAGTACTTC
- | TRBJ2-5 | TRBV2 | many | CASSPLIGAQETQYF | TGTGCCAGCAGTCCACTGATCGGGGCTCAAGAGACCCAGTACTTC
TRBD2 | TRBJ2-2 | TRBV5-4 | - | CASSFRTSGRGNTGELFF | TGTGCCAGCAGCTTTAGGACTAGCGGGAGGGGAAACACCGGGGAGCTGTTTTTT
TRBD2 | TRBJ2-1 | TRBV19 | - | CASGTSGGYNEQFF | TGTGCCAGTGGTACTAGCGGGGGCTACAATGAGCAGTTCTTC
TRBD1 | TRBJ1-3 | TRBV11-2 | many | CASSSTGVNTIYF | TGTGCCAGCAGCTCGACAGGGGTAAACACCATATATTTT
- | TRBJ2-1 | TRBV5-1 | many | CASSSGVLLDEQFF | TGCGCCAGCAGCTCGGGGGTCCTCCTTGATGAGCAGTTCTTC
TRBD2 | TRBJ2-3 | TRBV7-7 | many | CASSLEAGVPPTTHTQYF | TGTGCTAGCAGCTTAGAAGCGGGGGTTCCCCCCACTACCCATACGCAGTATTTT
TRBD2 | TRBJ2-7 | TRBV19 | - | CASSSRLAGGLWGYEQYF | TGTGCCAGTAGTTCCCGACTAGCGGGAGGACTTTGGGGCTACGAGCAGTACTTC
- | TRBJ2-7 | TRBV10-3 | - | CAISNGHEQYF | TGTGCCATCAGTAATGGCCACGAGCAGTACTTC
- | TRBJ2-7 | TRBV7-8 | many | CASSGDVSYEQYF | TGTGCCAGCAGCGGGGACGTTTCCTACGAGCAGTACTTC
- | TRBJ2-2 | TRBV7-2 | - | CASSLEAGSTGELFF | TGTGCCAGCAGCTTAGAAGCAGGGAGCACCGGGGAGCTGTTTTTT
- | TRBJ1-4 | TRBV29-1 | - | CSVEGGKEDEKLFF | TGCAGCGTTGAAGGTGGTAAGGAAGATGAAAAACTGTTTTTT
TRBD2 | TRBJ2-7 | TRBV12-3/TRBV12-4 | many | CASSSGNRYEQYF | TGTGCCAGCAGTAGCGGGAATCGCTACGAGCAGTACTTC
TRBD2 | TRBJ2-1 | TRBV9 | - | CASSAQGSRRLADNEQFF | TGTGCCAGCAGCGCCCAGGGTTCGAGGAGACTAGCGGACAATGAGCAGTTCTTC
- | TRBJ1-5 | TRBV12-3/TRBV12-4 | many | CASKRGNQPQHF | TGTGCCAGCAAACGAGGGAATCAGCCCCAGCATTTT
- | TRBJ1-2 | TRBV6-2/TRBV6-3 | few | CASSYYRKDGYTF | TGTGCCAGCAGTTATTACCGGAAGGATGGCTACACCTTC
- | TRBJ2-7 | TRBV6-1 | few | CASSDGPGARHEQYF | TGTGCCAGCAGTGATGGCCCGGGAGCCAGGCACGAGCAGTACTTC
- | TRBJ2-3 | TRBV9 | - | CASSVALGLWGNTDTQYF | TGTGCCAGCAGCGTAGCCCTCGGACTGTGGGGTAACACAGATACGCAGTATTTT
TRBD1 | TRBJ1-5 | TRBV19 | - | CANPTGTRSNQPQHF | TGTGCCAATCCGACAGGGACTAGGAGCAATCAGCCCCAGCATTTT
TRBD2 | TRBJ2-7 | TRBV3-1 | many | CASSPRLASYEQYF | TGTGCCAGCAGTCCGAGACTAGCCTCCTACGAGCAGTACTTC
- | TRBJ1-1 | TRBV6-1 | many | CASSPNPGGAIPYEAFF | TGTGCCAGCAGCCCTAATCCCGGGGGAGCAATTCCCTATGAAGCTTTCTTT
TRBD1 | TRBJ2-7 | TRBV5-1 | - | CASSPVHYRDSSYEQYF | TGCGCCAGCAGCCCTGTCCATTACCGGGACAGCTCCTACGAGCAGTACTTC
TRBD1 | TRBJ1-3 | TRBV5-1 | - | CASSFEGAVPGNTIYF | TGCGCCAGCAGCTTTGAGGGGGCCGTTCCTGGAAACACCATATATTTT
- | TRBJ2-6 | TRBV11-2 | many | CASSFAGVKSGANVLTF | TGTGCCAGCAGCTTTGCAGGGGTTAAGTCTGGGGCCAACGTCCTGACTTTC
- | TRBJ2-3 | TRBV3-1 | many | CASSNIFGTYSTDTQYF | TGTGCCAGCAGCAATATCTTTGGGACATATAGCACAGATACGCAGTATTTT
TRBD2 | TRBJ2-1 | TRBV20-1 | - | CSARDREGLAGNNEQFF | TGCAGTGCTAGAGATCGGGAGGGACTAGCGGGAAACAATGAGCAGTTCTTC
- | TRBJ1-3 | TRBV4-2 | - | CASSQQGRAYSGNTIYF | TGTGCCAGCAGCCAGCAAGGGAGGGCCTACTCTGGAAACACCATATATTTT
- | TRBJ2-1 | TRBV3-1 | few | CASSREYNEQFF | TGTGCCAGCAGCCGTGAATACAATGAGCAGTTCTTC